The text below deals with one TCR beta chain. The V gene lost 4 bases and the J gene lost 1 base, with 5 bases spanning the gap. Germline V gene lookup returns CDR1 MRHNA and CDR2 SNTAGT. The CDR3 sequence is 14 residues long. This entry comes from a study of shared clonotypes between healthy human individuals. As for the study in general: Three plates each covered CD4 naive and memory; CD8 naive two, CD8 memory one.

Method: immunoSEQ multiplex PCR; TCRdb's copy keeps in-frame clones and lacks some. The sample has 100,000 to 130,000 clones, around 68% seen once. The sequenced sample was memory CD8+ T cells sorted from blood. Subset noted: CD45RO+ cells pooled with CCR7-negative TemRA cells. V usage is TRBV6-4 and J usage is TRBJ2-6; tentatively, D is TRBD2 (5 bases). The TCR originated in a woman aged 25 to 45 in good health. The CDR3 nucleotides are TGTGCCAGCAGTGGGACTTCTGGGGCCAACGTCCTGACTTTC. Its translation is CASSGTSGANVLTF.